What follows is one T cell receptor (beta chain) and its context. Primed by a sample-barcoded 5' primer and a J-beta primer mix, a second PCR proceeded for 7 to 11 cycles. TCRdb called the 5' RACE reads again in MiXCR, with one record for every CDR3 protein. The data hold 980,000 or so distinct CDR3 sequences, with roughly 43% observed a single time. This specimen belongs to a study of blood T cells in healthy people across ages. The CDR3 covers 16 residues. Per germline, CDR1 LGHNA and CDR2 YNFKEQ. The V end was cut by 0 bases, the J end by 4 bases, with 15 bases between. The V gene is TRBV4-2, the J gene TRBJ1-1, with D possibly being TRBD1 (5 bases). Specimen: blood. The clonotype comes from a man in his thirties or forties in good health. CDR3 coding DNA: TGTGCCAGCAGCCAAGATTGGCAGGGACCGGGCACTGAAGCTTTCTTT. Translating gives CASSQDWQGPGTEAFF.